The rows below give T cell receptor beta chains drawn from one sample of a study of T-cell reconstitution after alpha-beta-depleted transplantation in children. Using its own MiXCR run on the PCR reads, TCRdb lists one record per CDR3 protein. The data contain hundreds of thousands of distinct CDR3 sequences, 10% of them singletons. The material was PBMCs, obtained before TCRalphabeta/CD19-depleted stem cell transplant. The origin of the receptors is a boy in the first two years of life with acute myeloid leukemia, due to receive a stem cell transplant. Each CDR3 is given with its conserved first and last residue. The order of the fields is J gene, V gene, D gene, clone size, CDR3 protein, CDR3 DNA. A D gene is named only where the DNA matches it firmly. Clone size is stated in some rows and not others, as once, few, many or a class when expanded.

TRBJ2-1,TRBV9,TRBD1,-,CASSAPQGAYNEQFF,TGTGCCAGCAGCGCACCGCAGGGGGCCTACAATGAGCAGTTCTTC
TRBJ2-2,TRBV20-1,TRBD1,many,CSAKTGSNTGELFF,TGCAGTGCTAAGACAGGGTCGAACACCGGGGAGCTGTTTTTT
TRBJ2-3,TRBV11-2,-,many,CASSLDLGRPFTDTQYF,TGTGCCAGCAGCTTAGATTTAGGGCGCCCCTTCACAGATACGCAGTATTTT
TRBJ2-5,TRBV11-2,TRBD1,many,CASSSPGTAEETQYF,TGTGCCAGCAGCTCCCCCGGGACAGCGGAGGAGACCCAGTACTTC
TRBJ2-1,TRBV6-1,-,-,CASGARGWQFF,TGTGCCAGCGGGGCCCGGGGTTGGCAGTTCTTC
TRBJ2-5,TRBV29-1,TRBD1,many,CSVRDRVQETQYF,TGCAGCGTTCGTGACAGGGTCCAAGAGACCCAGTACTTC
TRBJ2-6,TRBV6-1,-,few,CASSPMPGANVLTF,TGTGCCAGCTCACCAATGCCCGGGGCCAACGTCCTGACTTTC
TRBJ2-7,TRBV10-3,TRBD2,many,CAIGGDEQYF,TGTGCCATCGGGGGGGACGAGCAGTACTTC
TRBJ2-7,TRBV28,TRBD2,many,CASSLCRTSGALCEQYF,TGTGCCAGCAGTTTATGCAGGACTAGCGGCGCTTTATGCGAGCAGTACTTC
TRBJ2-3,TRBV10-2,-,many,CASSDEGAGTDTQYF,TGCGCCAGCAGTGATGAGGGTGCGGGCACAGATACGCAGTATTTT
TRBJ1-2,TRBV18,-,many,CASSPPGLNYGYTF,TGTGCCAGCTCACCGCCAGGGCTGAACTATGGCTACACCTTC
TRBJ2-7,TRBV28,-,many,CASSFPGVTYEQYF,TGTGCCAGCAGTTTCCCAGGGGTGACCTACGAGCAGTACTTC
TRBJ2-2,TRBV24-1,TRBD1,many,CATSGFRDRETVTGELFF,TGTGCCACCAGTGGTTTCCGGGACAGGGAGACTGTCACCGGGGAGCTGTTTTTT
TRBJ2-3,TRBV7-9,-,many,CASSFSVGSTDTQYF,TGTGCCAGCAGCTTTAGTGTGGGTTCGACAGATACGCAGTATTTT
TRBJ2-6,TRBV11-2,-,many,CASSPRGSFPSGANVLTF,TGTGCCAGCAGCCCAAGGGGATCCTTCCCCTCTGGGGCCAACGTCCTGACTTTC
TRBJ2-4,TRBV7-2,-,-,CASTRLGPWTGNIQYF,TGTGCCAGCACCCGACTAGGGCCCTGGACCGGAAACATTCAGTACTTC
TRBJ2-5,TRBV5-4,-,-,CASSLAGLAETQYF,TGTGCCAGCAGCTTGGCCGGGCTAGCGGAGACCCAGTACTTC
TRBJ2-7,TRBV20-1,-,many,CSARVGTGAINEQYF,TGCAGTGCTAGAGTCGGGACGGGAGCGATCAACGAGCAGTACTTC
TRBJ2-7,TRBV6-1,TRBD1,many,CATTRGTGNYEQYF,TGTGCCACCACCCGCGGGACAGGAAACTACGAGCAGTACTTC
TRBJ2-1,TRBV3-1,TRBD2,-,CASCFGGLAGGLYNEQFF,TGTGCCAGCTGTTTCGGAGGACTAGCGGGAGGGCTGTACAATGAGCAGTTCTTC
TRBJ1-2,TRBV4-1,TRBD1,many,CASSQVDRENGYTF,TGCGCCAGCAGCCAAGTGGACAGGGAAAATGGCTACACCTTC
TRBJ1-1,TRBV5-1,-,many,CASSLFGSDTEAFF,TGCGCCAGCAGCTTGTTTGGGAGCGACACTGAAGCTTTCTTT
TRBJ2-7,TRBV7-6,TRBD1,many,CASSLGTGDPYEQYF,TGTGCCAGCAGCTTAGGCACAGGGGATCCCTACGAGCAGTACTTC
TRBJ1-2,TRBV11-2,-,many,CASSLGGDGYTF,TGTGCCAGCAGCTTAGGAGGGGATGGCTACACCTTC
TRBJ1-1,TRBV7-9,-,few,CASSQPQGVGTEAFF,TGTGCCAGCAGCCAACCACAGGGTGTCGGCACTGAAGCTTTCTTT
TRBJ2-7,TRBV11-1,-,many,CASSLGLANTGRAYEQYF,TGTGCCAGCAGCTTAGGGTTGGCCAACACTGGCCGCGCCTACGAGCAGTACTTC
TRBJ2-1,TRBV4-3,-,many,CASSPGTSVNSYNEQFF,TGCGCCAGCAGCCCAGGGACGAGCGTTAACTCCTACAATGAGCAGTTCTTC
TRBJ2-7,TRBV3-1,TRBD1,many,CASSQGTGVYEQYF,TGTGCCAGCAGCCAGGGGACAGGGGTCTACGAGCAGTACTTC
TRBJ2-1,TRBV12-3/TRBV12-4,-,many,CASSLRDHYNEQFF,TGTGCCAGCAGTTTACGGGACCACTACAATGAGCAGTTCTTC